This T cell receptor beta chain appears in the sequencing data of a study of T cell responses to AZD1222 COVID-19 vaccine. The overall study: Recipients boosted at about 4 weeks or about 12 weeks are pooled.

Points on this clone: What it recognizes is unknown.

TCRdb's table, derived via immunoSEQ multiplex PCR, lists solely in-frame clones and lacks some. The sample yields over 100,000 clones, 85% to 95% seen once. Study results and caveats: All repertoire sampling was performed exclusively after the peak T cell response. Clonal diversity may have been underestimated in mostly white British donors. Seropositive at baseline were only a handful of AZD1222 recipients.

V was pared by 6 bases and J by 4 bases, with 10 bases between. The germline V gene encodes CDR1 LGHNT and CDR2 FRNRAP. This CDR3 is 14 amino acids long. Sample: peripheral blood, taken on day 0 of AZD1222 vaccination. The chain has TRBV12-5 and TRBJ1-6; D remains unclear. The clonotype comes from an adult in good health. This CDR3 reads CASGPTGYNSPLHF. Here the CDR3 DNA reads TGTGCTAGTGGGCCCACGGGGTATAATTCACCCCTCCACTTT.